The entry below gives a single TCR beta chain sequence along with its context. Its antigen is unknown. The input lacks base qualities; no much larger clone sits a single base away. Libraries were made using the immunoSEQ multiplex PCR assay. TCRdb carries this immuneACCESS record with in-frame sequences only. Its versions omit some clonotypes, under half of them owing to an unresolved V gene in the studies checked, with the rest unexplained. Recorded for this sample are 50,000 to 70,000 clones; around 88% of them occurred a single time. The ten largest clones represent over 4.5% of the sample. The source of the sample is a study of technical replicates of blood from a handful of donors (dated by TCRdb to the late 2010s). The germline V gene yields SNHLY for CDR1 and FYNNEI for CDR2. There are 16 amino acids in the CDR3, from cysteine to phenylalanine inclusive. CDR3 DNA only is kept here, 48 bases in frame from base 1. V and J are trimmed by 4 bases and 3 bases, and the gene matches miss 3 bases of the junction.

The clonotype originates from a human donor in good health. Some clones in this sample may be carry-over from other donors' samples. The chain was built from TRBV2 and TRBJ2-6; 10 central bases correspond to TRBD1. What was sequenced was PBMCs. The CDR3 sequence is CASSVGTGVGANVLTF. The bases read TGTGCCAGCAGTGTTGGGACAGGGGTTGGGGCCAACGTCCTGACTTTC.